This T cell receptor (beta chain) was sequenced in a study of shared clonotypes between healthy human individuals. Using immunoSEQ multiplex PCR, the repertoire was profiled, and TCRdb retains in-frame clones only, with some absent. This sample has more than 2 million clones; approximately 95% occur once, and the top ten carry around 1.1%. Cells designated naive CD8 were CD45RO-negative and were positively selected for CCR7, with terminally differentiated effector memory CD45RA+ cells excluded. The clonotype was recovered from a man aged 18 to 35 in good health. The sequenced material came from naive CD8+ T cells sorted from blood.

CDR3 amino acids: CASSEIGTALGEKLFF. CDR3 DNA: TGTGCCAGCAGTGAAATCGGGACAGCCTTGGGAGAAAAACTGTTTTTT. The chain couples TRBV6-1 to TRBJ1-4; 7 bases agree with TRBD1. This CDR3 spans 16 amino acids. Trimming took 2 bases from V and 8 from J; bases not matched to a gene: 11. The germline gives CDR1 MNHNS, CDR2 SASEGT.